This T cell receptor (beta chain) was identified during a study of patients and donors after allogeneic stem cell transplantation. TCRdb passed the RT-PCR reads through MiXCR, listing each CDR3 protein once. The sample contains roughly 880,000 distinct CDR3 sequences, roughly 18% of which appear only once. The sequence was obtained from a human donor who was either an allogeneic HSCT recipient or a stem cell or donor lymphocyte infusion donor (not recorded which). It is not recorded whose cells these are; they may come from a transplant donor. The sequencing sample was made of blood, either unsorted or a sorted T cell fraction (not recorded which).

This CDR3 reads CASSRIPGETNTEAFF. CDR3 nucleotides: TGTGCCAGCAGCAGAATCCCAGGGGAGACCAACACTGAAGCTTTCTTT. The chain carries TRBV7-9 and TRBJ1-1; D is perhaps TRBD1 (6 bases). The V gene's germline CDR1 is SEHNR and CDR2 FQNEAQ (reference sequence). This CDR3 has 16 residues. The V and J ends lost 5 bases and 2 bases respectively, with 18 bases between them.